This T cell receptor beta chain was retrieved from a study of T cell changes during pregnancy in multiple sclerosis. Data came from immunoSEQ multiplex PCR; TCRdb stores just in-frame clones and leaves some out. The table shows approximately 30,000 clones, with under 90% occurring only once. V gave up 6 bases and J gave up 7 bases, with 17 bases separating them. The germline CDR1 and CDR2 sequences are SGHRS and YFSETQ. This CDR3 comprises 14 residues. The chain has TRBV5-1 and TRBJ2-1, with a weak D call TRBD1 (5 bases). The sample consisted of CD4+ T cells from peripheral blood mononuclear cells, taken in the first trimester of pregnancy. The TCR originated in a female donor in good health, enrolled as a control in a pregnancy study. The CDR3 is CASKQVSPGNEQFF. The CDR3 nucleotides read TGCGCCAGCAAACAGGTTTCCCCCGGGAATGAGCAGTTCTTC.